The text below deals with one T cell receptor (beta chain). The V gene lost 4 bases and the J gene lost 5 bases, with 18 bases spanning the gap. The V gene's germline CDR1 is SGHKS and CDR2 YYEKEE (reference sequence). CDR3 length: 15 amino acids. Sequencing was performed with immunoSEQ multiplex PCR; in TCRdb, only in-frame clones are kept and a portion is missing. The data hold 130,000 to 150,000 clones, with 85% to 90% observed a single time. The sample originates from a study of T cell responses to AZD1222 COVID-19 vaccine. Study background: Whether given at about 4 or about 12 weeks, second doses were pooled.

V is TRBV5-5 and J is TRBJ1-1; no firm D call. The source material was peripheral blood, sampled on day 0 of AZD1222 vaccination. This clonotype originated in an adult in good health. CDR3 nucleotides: TGTGCCAGCAGCCCTTATATAGCGGGTGGGACTGAAGCTTTCTTT. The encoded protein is CASSPYIAGGTEAFF.